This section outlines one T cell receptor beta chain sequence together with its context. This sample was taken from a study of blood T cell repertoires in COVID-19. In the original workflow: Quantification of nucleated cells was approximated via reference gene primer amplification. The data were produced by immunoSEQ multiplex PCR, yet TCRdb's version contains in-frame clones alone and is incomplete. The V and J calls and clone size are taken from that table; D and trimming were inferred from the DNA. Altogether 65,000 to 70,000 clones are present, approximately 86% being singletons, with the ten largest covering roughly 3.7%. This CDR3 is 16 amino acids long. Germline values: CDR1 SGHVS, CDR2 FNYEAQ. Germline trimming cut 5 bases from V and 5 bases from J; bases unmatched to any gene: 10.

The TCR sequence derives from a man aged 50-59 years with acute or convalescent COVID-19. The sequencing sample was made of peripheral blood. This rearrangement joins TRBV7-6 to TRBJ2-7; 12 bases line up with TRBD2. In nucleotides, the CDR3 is TGTGCCAGCAGCCCGACCACTAGCGGGAGGACCAACGAGCAGTACTTC. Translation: CASSPTTSGRTNEQYF.